One T cell receptor beta chain is described in this entry. Its antigen remains unknown. The sample originates from a study of T cell responses to AZD1222 COVID-19 vaccine. Notes on the study in general: Most donors were white British, females outnumbered males, and clonal diversity was possibly underestimated.

Measured with immunoSEQ multiplex PCR; TCRdb has only the in-frame clones, and not every one. The profile shows around 120,000 clones, 70% to 90% of them singletons. The TCR originated in an adult in good health. This specimen consisted of peripheral blood, obtained on day 0 of AZD1222 vaccination.

CDR3 sequence: CASSLGAGGGADTQYF. Here the CDR3 DNA reads TGTGCCAGCAGCTTGGGTGCAGGAGGCGGGGCAGATACGCAGTATTTT. The rearrangement links TRBV5-5 to TRBJ2-3, with D possibly TRBD2 on 6 matching bases. Trimming removed 0 bases at V and 4 bases at J, with 15 bases between. CDR1 is SGHKS and CDR2 is YYEKEE in the germline V gene (reference sequence). The CDR3 length is 16 residues.